A selection of T cell receptor beta chains follows, all from one sample in a study of blood T cell repertoires in COVID-19. The protocol was immunoSEQ multiplex PCR, while the TCRdb copy is restricted to in-frame clones and leaves out a portion. The sample has under 100,000 clones, just under 85% seen once. Source material: peripheral blood. These receptors came from a woman in her 70s with active or convalescent COVID-19. CDR3s leave out the opening cysteine and the closing phenylalanine or tryptophan.

>TRBJ1-5|TRBV9
ASSVGPKAGNNQPQH
>TRBJ1-5|TRBV12-3/TRBV12-4
AISTGSGPQH
>TRBJ1-1|TRBV4-1
ASTTGWGLSTEAF
>TRBJ1-2|TRBV7-9
ASSLVGVSYGYT
>TRBJ1-1|TRBV18
ASSPEGGLKPNEAF
>TRBJ1-6|TRBV5-6
ASSLGFGGTYNSPLH
>TRBJ2-7|TRBV18
ASSQNQGQGSYEQY
>TRBJ2-3|TRBV5-1
ASRPVAGSTDTQY
>TRBJ2-1|TRBV5-1
ASSLVQGANNEQF
>TRBJ1-6|TRBV27
ASLTTENYNSPLH
>TRBJ1-4|TRBV11-2
ASSLARSVSANEKLF
>TRBJ1-3|TRBV9
ASSVPTGLGNTIY
>TRBJ1-1|TRBV15
ATSRGQGIAMNTEAF
>TRBJ1-1|TRBV12-3/TRBV12-4
ASSLGPNTEAF
>TRBJ2-3|TRBV4-1
ASSQVLVADTQY
>TRBJ1-1|TRBV2
ARLERQGASEAF
>TRBJ2-2|TRBV19
ASSVQRGQGTGELF
>TRBJ2-2|TRBV27
ASSFPAGGAGELF
>TRBJ1-2|TRBV15
ATSSGQGSGNYGYT
>TRBJ2-7|TRBV6-5
ATTSSGANSYEQY
>TRBJ2-7|TRBV28
ASGPRDRKY
>TRBJ1-2|TRBV2
ASSPGQGAPVYGYT
>TRBJ2-3|TRBV5-8
ASSFVNSARGSDTQY
>TRBJ2-5|TRBV3-1/TRBV3-2
ASISTGVQETQY
>TRBJ1-5|TRBV5-1
ASSLDAGQGDQPQH
>TRBJ1-2|TRBV27
ASSHREGAGNYGYT
>TRBJ1-1|TRBV14
ASSQVVGAGIF
>TRBJ1-2|TRBV20-1
SARSGYGYT
>TRBJ2-3|TRBV11-3
ASSQDRGTDTQY
>TRBJ1-2|TRBV2
ASSRLLSLANYGYT
>TRBJ2-7|TRBV2
ASSRAAGIYEQY
>TRBJ2-5|TRBV18
ASSPLRGYQETQY
>TRBJ1-2|TRBV2
ASSVYSYGYT
>TRBJ1-2|TRBV6-6
ASRSQGYGYT
>TRBJ1-2|TRBV5-1
ASSLTGLNYGYT
>TRBJ2-1|TRBV10-3
ASRDYHTYNEQF
>TRBJ1-1|TRBV27
ASSHRDRVNTEAF
>TRBJ2-7|TRBV6-5
ASSYRYASDEQY
>TRBJ1-3|TRBV4-1
ASSQPTGSSGNTIY